This T cell receptor (beta chain) comes out of a study of blood T cell repertoires in COVID-19. The CDR3 has 13 amino acids. Germline CDR1 is LNHDA and CDR2 is SQIVND (reference sequence). V shed 7 bases and J shed 4 bases, with 13 bases lying between them. Clones were sequenced by immunoSEQ multiplex PCR, and TCRdb holds only the in-frame ones, with some missing. In the table there are about 160,000 clones, 79% of which are singletons. The clonotype was recovered from an older woman with COVID-19, enrolled during active disease. Material: peripheral blood. J is TRBJ1-2 and V is TRBV19; D uncertain. CDR3 region: CASNPVEGYGYTF. The CDR3 nucleotides read TGTGCCAGTAACCCGGTCGAGGGCTATGGCTACACCTTC.